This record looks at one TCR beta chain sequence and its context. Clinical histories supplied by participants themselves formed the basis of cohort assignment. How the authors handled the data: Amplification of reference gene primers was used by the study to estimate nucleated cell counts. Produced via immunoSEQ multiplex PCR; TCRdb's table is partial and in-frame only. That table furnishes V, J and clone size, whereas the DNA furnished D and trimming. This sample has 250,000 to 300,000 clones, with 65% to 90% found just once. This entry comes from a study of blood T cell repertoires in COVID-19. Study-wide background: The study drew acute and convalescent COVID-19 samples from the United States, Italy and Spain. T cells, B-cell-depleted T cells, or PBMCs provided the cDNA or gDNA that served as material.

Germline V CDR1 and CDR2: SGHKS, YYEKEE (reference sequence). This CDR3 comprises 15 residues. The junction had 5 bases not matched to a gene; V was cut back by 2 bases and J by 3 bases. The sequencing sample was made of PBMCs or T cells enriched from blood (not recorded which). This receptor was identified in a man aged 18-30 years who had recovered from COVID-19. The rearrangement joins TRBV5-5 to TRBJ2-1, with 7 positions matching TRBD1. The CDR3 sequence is CASSFRDRVYNEQFF. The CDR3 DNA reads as TGTGCCAGCAGCTTTAGGGACAGAGTCTACAATGAGCAGTTCTTC.